This entry lists 21 T cell receptor beta chains sequenced from one sample in a study of blood T cells in healthy people across ages. Through a sample-barcoded 5' primer and a J-beta primer mix, a second PCR was run for about 7 to 12 cycles. TCRdb itself ran the 5' RACE reads through MiXCR, one entry per CDR3 protein. The sample holds 1.2 million to 1.5 million distinct CDR3 sequences, roughly 40% seen once. The sample was blood. The receptors derive from a woman in her late teens or twenties in good health.

The chain uses TRBV6-2 or TRBV6-3 and TRBJ2-1; TRBD2 aligns across 11 bases. The CDR3 length is 16 residues. J gave up 9 bases and V 5 bases, and 12 bases lay outside the gene matches. Germline V gene data show CDR1 as MNHEY and CDR2 as SVGEGT. Written as DNA, the CDR3 is TGTGCCAGCAGTCCACTAGCGGGGGCCGACTGGGGTGAGCAGTTCTTC. This codes for CASSPLAGADWGEQFF.

The V call is TRBV6-6, the J call TRBJ2-5; possibly TRBD2 for D (6 bases). V lost 6 bases and J 2 bases, leaving 16 bases between the germline ends. CDR1 and CDR2 (germline): MNHNY, SVGAGI (reference sequence). The CDR3 is 15 amino acids. The CDR3 sequence is CASSPGDGGQETQYF. The CDR3 DNA reads as TGTGCCAGCAGCCCCGGGGATGGAGGGCAAGAGACCCAGTACTTC.

The rearrangement uses TRBV27 and TRBJ2-3; 14 nucleotides match TRBD2. This CDR3 spans 15 amino acids. Germline V lookup: CDR1 MNHEY, CDR2 SMNVEV (reference sequence). After removal of 7 bases from V and 10 bases from J, the junction contained 10 bases not matched to a gene. CDR3 coding DNA: TGTGCCAGCACCGCGGGACTAGCGGGGGAAGGGGCGCAGTATTTT. Translation gives CASTAGLAGEGAQYF.

In this sample, this clonotype turned up a few times. The chain couples TRBV11-2 to TRBJ1-2; D is perhaps TRBD1 (5 bases). Germline-derived CDR1 and CDR2 are SGHAT and FQNNGV. Trimming took off 8 bases at V and 0 bases at J, with 13 bases between the two ends. There are 14 residues in the CDR3. The CDR3 DNA reads TGTGCCAGCTTACCAGGGCCGCCTAACTATGGCTACACCTTC. This codes for CASLPGPPNYGYTF.

This clonotype was counted between two and nine times. The chain combines TRBV15 with TRBJ2-1; TRBD1 matches at 9 bases. There are 16 residues in the CDR3. The V gene's germline CDR1 is LNHNV and CDR2 YYDKDF (reference sequence). V was pared by 3 bases and J by 4 bases, with 7 bases of the junction left unmatched. The CDR3 bases are TGTGCCACCAGCAGGGGACAGGGATCCACTTACAATGAGCAGTTCTTC. It codes for CATSRGQGSTYNEQFF.

This chain connects TRBV20-1 to TRBJ2-7; 11 bases are a match to TRBD2. The J call may be in error: the DNA end matches TRBJ2-5 better. The CDR3 runs 17 residues. CDR1 is DFQATT, CDR2 SNEGSKA, per germline (reference sequence). DNA for the CDR3: TGCAGTGCTACGGGACTTAGCGGGAGGGCCGCCCTGGAGACCCAGTACTTC. Amino acid sequence: CSATGLSGRAALETQYF.

Only a few counts were recorded for this clonotype. The chain has TRBV28 and TRBJ2-3; tentatively, D is TRBD1 (5 bases). The V gene's germline CDR1 is MDHEN and CDR2 SYDVKM. The CDR3 extends over 17 amino acids. Trimming shortened V by 7 bases and J by 1 base, and 21 bases separated the two germline ends. The CDR3 sequence is CASTPGPRVGGTDTQYF. The CDR3 nucleotides are TGTGCCAGCACTCCCGGGCCTAGGGTAGGGGGCACAGATACGCAGTATTTT.

This rearrangement joins TRBV3-1 to TRBJ1-1, with D possibly being TRBD1 (6 bases). The CDR3 loop spans 14 amino acids. V lost 4 bases and J lost 5, with 14 bases in between. The germline V gene has CDR1 LGHDT and CDR2 YNNKEL (reference sequence). Here the CDR3 reads CASSPTGKETEAFF. CDR3 coding DNA: TGTGCCAGCAGCCCCACAGGGAAGGAAACTGAAGCTTTCTTT. The variable domain in full, completed from reference TRBV3-1 and TRBJ1-1, reads DTAVSQTPKYLVTQMGNDKSIKCEQNLGHDTMYWYKQDSKKFLKIMFSYNNKELIINETVPNRFSPKSPDKAHLNLHINSLELGDSAVYFCASSPTGKETEAFFGQGTRLTVV.

This clonotype was recorded a few times. The V gene is TRBV4-1, the J gene TRBJ2-1; 9 bases fit TRBD2. With 4 bases clipped from V and 5 bases from J, the junction kept 9 bases outside the gene matches. The CDR3 loop spans 16 amino acids. Germline CDR1 MGHRA, CDR2 YSYEKL. The CDR3 sequence: CASSRRLAALDNEQFF. As DNA, the CDR3 is TGCGCCAGCAGCCGCCGACTAGCGGCCCTTGACAATGAGCAGTTCTTC.

A single count supports this clonotype. V is TRBV10-3 and J is TRBJ2-2; D is undetermined. Trimming removed 6 bases from V and 6 bases from J, with 11 bases in between. The CDR3 runs 13 residues. The V gene's germline CDR1 is ENHRY and CDR2 SYGVKD. CDR3 residues: CAIRDRLSGELFF. The CDR3 region has the DNA TGTGCCATCAGGGACCGCCTCTCCGGGGAGCTGTTTTTT.

This rearrangement joins TRBV6-5 to TRBJ2-7, with D possibly being TRBD1 (5 bases). The CDR3 consists of 17 residues. Germline lookup yields CDR1 MNHEY and CDR2 SVGAGI. The V end lost 0 bases, the J end lost 2 bases, and 17 bases lay between the germline ends. The CDR3 DNA is TGTGCCAGCAGTTACTCGGATAAGAGACAGAGGCCCTACGAGCAGTACTTC. This translates into CASSYSDKRQRPYEQYF.

The rearrangement joins TRBV27 to TRBJ2-1, with D hard to call. The V gene's germline CDR1 is MNHEY and CDR2 SMNVEV (reference sequence). This CDR3 spans 15 amino acids. Trimming took off 5 bases at V and 3 bases at J, with 14 bases between the two ends. This chain's CDR3 is CASSPLFPFYNEQFF. The DNA of the CDR3 is TGTGCCAGCAGTCCTCTTTTTCCCTTCTACAATGAGCAGTTCTTC.

The chain employs TRBV4-1 and TRBJ2-7, with TRBD2 matching over 7 bases. The CDR3 runs 16 residues. Germline CDR1 and CDR2: MGHRA and YSYEKL. V was pared by 1 base and J by 2 bases, with 8 bases of the junction left unmatched. CDR3 sequence: CASSQGPGRATYEQYF. The CDR3 DNA reads TGCGCCAGCAGCCAAGGACCGGGGAGGGCAACCTACGAGCAGTACTTC.

This chain links TRBV27 with TRBJ2-5; 9 bases are a match to TRBD2. CDR3 length: 15 residues. V was clipped by 6 bases and J by 11 bases; unmatched bases: 16. The germline CDR1 and CDR2 sequences are MNHEY and SMNVEV (reference sequence). This chain's CDR3 is CASRAKTSGYNEQYF. CDR3 coding DNA: TGTGCCAGCAGGGCAAAGACTAGCGGATACAATGAGCAGTACTTC.

This clonotype was seen a handful of times. The chain recombines TRBV20-1 with TRBJ2-1, with 9 bases aligning to TRBD2. V shed 3 bases and J 9 bases; nucleotides not matched to a gene: 6. In germline, CDR1 is DFQATT, CDR2 SNEGSKA (reference sequence). The CDR3 loop spans 13 amino acids. The CDR3 sequence: CSASVLAGTEQFF. The CDR3 nucleotides read TGCAGTGCTAGTGTCCTAGCGGGAACTGAGCAGTTCTTC.

V usage is TRBV2 and J usage is TRBJ2-1; D possibly corresponds to TRBD2 (6 bases). CDR1 is SNHLY and CDR2 is FYNNEI in the germline V gene. The CDR3 runs to 15 residues. Deletions cut 3 bases from V and 2 bases from J, with 11 bases between. This chain's CDR3 is CASSEPSAAYNEQFF. The CDR3, as DNA: TGTGCCAGCAGTGAGCCTAGCGCCGCCTACAATGAGCAGTTCTTC.

In its sample, this clonotype was seen a few times. The rearrangement links TRBV12-3 or TRBV12-4 to TRBJ2-5; 7 bases are shared with TRBD2. The junction had 9 bases not matched to a gene; V was cut back by 3 bases and J by 5 bases. The CDR3 length is 15 residues. The CDR3 DNA is TGTGCCAGCAGTTTTATCGGGGAGGGCCGGGAGACCCAGTACTTC. Translated, it gives CASSFIGEGRETQYF.

This clonotype was recorded a few times. The V gene is TRBV20-1, the J gene TRBJ2-3, with D possibly being TRBD1 (5 bases). This CDR3 region has 15 residues. CDR1 is DFQATT, CDR2 SNEGSKA, per germline (reference sequence). V lost 4 bases and J lost 3, with 17 bases in between. This chain's CDR3 is CSAIGVSVRTDTQYF. In DNA, the CDR3 is TGCAGTGCTATAGGGGTGTCGGTAAGGACAGATACGCAGTATTTT.

This clonotype was picked up a small number of times. The chain combines TRBV29-1 with TRBJ2-1; 11 bases agree with TRBD2. CDR3 length: 16 residues. The V gene end was trimmed by 7 bases and the J gene end by 0 bases; junction bases not matched to a gene: 8. Germline V gene data show CDR1 as SQVTM and CDR2 as ANQGSEA. The CDR3 DNA reads as TGCAGCGCTCGGACTAGCGGGCTTAGCTCCTACAATGAGCAGTTCTTC. This encodes CSARTSGLSSYNEQFF.

The chain has TRBV6-2 or TRBV6-3 and TRBJ1-1, with 10 nucleotides matching TRBD1. The length of the CDR3 is 14 residues. Germline V gene data show CDR1 as MNHEY and CDR2 as SVGEGT. After removal of 8 bases from V and 5 bases from J, the junction contained 8 bases not matched to a gene. DNA for the CDR3: TGTGCCAGCTTGGGGAGGACAGGGGGGACTGAAGCTTTCTTT. Its protein product is CASLGRTGGTEAFF.

The chain combines TRBV7-9 with TRBJ1-1, with D possibly matching TRBD1 (6 bases). Germline CDR1 reads SEHNR; CDR2 reads FQNEAQ (reference sequence). The CDR3 runs 17 residues. Deletions cut 5 bases from V and 1 base from J, with 20 bases between. The CDR3 reads CASSPTGGGAPNTEAFF. The CDR3, as DNA: TGTGCCAGCAGCCCCACCGGAGGGGGGGCGCCGAACACTGAAGCTTTCTTT.